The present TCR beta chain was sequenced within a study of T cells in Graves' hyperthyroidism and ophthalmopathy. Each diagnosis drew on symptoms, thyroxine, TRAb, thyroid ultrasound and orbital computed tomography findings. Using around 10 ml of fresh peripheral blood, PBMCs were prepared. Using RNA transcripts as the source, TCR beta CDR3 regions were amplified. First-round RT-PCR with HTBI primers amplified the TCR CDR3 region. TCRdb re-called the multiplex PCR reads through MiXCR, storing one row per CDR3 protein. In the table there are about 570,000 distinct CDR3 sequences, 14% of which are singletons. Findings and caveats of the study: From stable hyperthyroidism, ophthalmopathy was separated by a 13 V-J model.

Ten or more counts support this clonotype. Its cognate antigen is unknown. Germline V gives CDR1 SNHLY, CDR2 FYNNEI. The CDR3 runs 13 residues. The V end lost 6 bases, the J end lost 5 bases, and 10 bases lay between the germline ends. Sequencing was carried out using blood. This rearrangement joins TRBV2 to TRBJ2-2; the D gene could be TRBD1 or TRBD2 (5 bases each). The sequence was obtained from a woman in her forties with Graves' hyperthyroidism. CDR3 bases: TGTGCCAGCAGGAATGGGGGAACCGGGGAGCTGTTTTTT. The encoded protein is CASRNGGTGELFF.